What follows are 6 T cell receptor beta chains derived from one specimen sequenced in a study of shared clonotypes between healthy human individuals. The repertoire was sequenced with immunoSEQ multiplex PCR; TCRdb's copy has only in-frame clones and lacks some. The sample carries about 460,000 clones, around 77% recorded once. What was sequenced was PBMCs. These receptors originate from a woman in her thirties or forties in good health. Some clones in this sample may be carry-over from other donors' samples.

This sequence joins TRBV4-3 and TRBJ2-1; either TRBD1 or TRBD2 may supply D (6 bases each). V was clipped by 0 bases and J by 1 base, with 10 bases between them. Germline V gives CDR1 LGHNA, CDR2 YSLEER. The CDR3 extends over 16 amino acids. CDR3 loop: CASSQDWGASYNEQFF. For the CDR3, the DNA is TGCGCCAGCAGCCAAGATTGGGGGGCATCCTACAATGAGCAGTTCTTC.

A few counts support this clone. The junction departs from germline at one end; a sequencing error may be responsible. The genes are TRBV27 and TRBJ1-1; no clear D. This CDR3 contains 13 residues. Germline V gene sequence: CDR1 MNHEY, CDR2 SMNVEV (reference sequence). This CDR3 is CACSLRENTEAFF. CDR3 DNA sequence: TGTGCCTGCAGTTTGCGAGAGAACACTGAAGCTTTCTTT.

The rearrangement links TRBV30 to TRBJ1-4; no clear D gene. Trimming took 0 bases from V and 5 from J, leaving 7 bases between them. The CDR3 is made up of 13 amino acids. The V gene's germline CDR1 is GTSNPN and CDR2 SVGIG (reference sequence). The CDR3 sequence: CAWSVEVNEKLFF. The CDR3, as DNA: TGTGCCTGGAGTGTTGAGGTGAATGAAAAACTGTTTTTT.

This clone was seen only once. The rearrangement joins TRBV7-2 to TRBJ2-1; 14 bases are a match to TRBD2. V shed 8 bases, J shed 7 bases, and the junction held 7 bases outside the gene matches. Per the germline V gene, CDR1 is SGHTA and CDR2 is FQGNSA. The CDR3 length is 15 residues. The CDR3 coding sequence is TGTGCCAGCCGACTAGCGGGAGGGCAAGGGAATGAGCAGTTCTTC. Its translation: CASRLAGGQGNEQFF.

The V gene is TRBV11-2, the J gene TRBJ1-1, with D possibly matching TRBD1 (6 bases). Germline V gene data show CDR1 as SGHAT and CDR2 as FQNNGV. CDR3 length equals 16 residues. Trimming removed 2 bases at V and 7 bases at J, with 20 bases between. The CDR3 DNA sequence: TGTGCCAGCAGCTTAACAGTGGGGACAATTGGTGTTGAAGCTTTCTTT. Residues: CASSLTVGTIGVEAFF. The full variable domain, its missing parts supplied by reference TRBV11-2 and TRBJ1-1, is EAGVAQSPRYKIIEKRQSVAFWCNPISGHATLYWYQQILGQGPKLLIQFQNNGVVDDSQLPKDRFSAERLKGVDSTLKIQPAKLEDSAVYLCASSLTVGTIGVEAFFGQGTRLTVV.

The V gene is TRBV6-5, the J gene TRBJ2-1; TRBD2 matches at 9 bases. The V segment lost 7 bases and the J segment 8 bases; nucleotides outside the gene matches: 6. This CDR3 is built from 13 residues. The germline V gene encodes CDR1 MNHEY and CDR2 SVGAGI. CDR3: CASKAGGWDEQFF. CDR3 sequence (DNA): TGTGCCAGCAAGGCGGGAGGGTGGGATGAGCAGTTCTTC.